These 9 T cell receptor beta chains originate from one sample sequenced in a study of cytomegalovirus exposure and HLA in healthy donors. PCR involved 60 Vbeta and 13 Jbeta primers. The repertoire was sequenced with immunoSEQ multiplex PCR; TCRdb's copy has only in-frame clones and lacks some. The data contain about 130,000 clones, around 69% of them seen just once; the ten biggest clones take up approximately 2.6%. The sequencing input was PBMCs. Receptors were obtained from a human donor in good health.

The chain employs TRBV10-3 and TRBJ2-2, with 10 bases lining up with TRBD1. V dropped 7 bases and J dropped 4; count of bases not matched to a gene: 6. This CDR3 has 15 residues. The germline V gene encodes CDR1 ENHRY and CDR2 SYGVKD. Here the CDR3 DNA reads TGTGCCATCATGGGGGACAGGGGTCTCACCGGGGAGCTGTTTTTT. Its protein product is CAIMGDRGLTGELFF.

The V and J genes are TRBV18 and TRBJ2-7, with D uncertain. CDR1 and CDR2 (germline): KGHSH, LQKENI. This CDR3 is 14 amino acids long. Trimming removed 6 bases from V and 4 bases from J, with 16 bases in between. CDR3 bases: TGTGCCAGCTCCCCCTCGGCCAGGATTTACGAGCAGTACTTC. Translating it yields CASSPSARIYEQYF. The variable domain in full, with the rest retrieved from reference TRBV18 and TRBJ2-7, is NAGVMQNPRHLVRRRGQEARLRCSPMKGHSHVYWYRQLPEEGLKFMVYLQKENIIDESGMPKERFSAEFPKEGPSILRIQQVVRGDSAAYFCASSPSARIYEQYFGPGTRLTVT.

This rearrangement joins TRBV19 to TRBJ2-7; D is undetermined. This CDR3 region has 14 residues. Looked up from germline, CDR1 is LNHDA and CDR2 is SQIVND (reference sequence). Trimming took off 6 bases at V and 0 bases at J, with 12 bases between the two ends. The CDR3: CASRISLYSYEQYF. DNA of the CDR3: TGTGCCAGTAGGATTAGTCTTTACTCCTACGAGCAGTACTTC.

V gene TRBV11-2 combines with J gene TRBJ2-1; no reliable D call. Trimming removed 5 bases from V and 10 bases from J, with 9 bases in between. Germline V gene sequence: CDR1 SGHAT, CDR2 FQNNGV. CDR3 size: 11 residues. CDR3 nucleotide sequence: TGTGCCAGCAGCCCAGACGGGGAGCAGTTCTTC. Protein: CASSPDGEQFF.

The chain combines TRBV5-4 with TRBJ2-3; perhaps TRBD2 as D (6 bases). This CDR3 is 13 amino acids long. Germline V gives CDR1 SGHNT, CDR2 YYREEE (reference sequence). V lost 4 bases and J lost 4, with 10 bases in between. The CDR3 sequence is CASSNGGSDTQYF. The CDR3 DNA reads as TGTGCCAGCAGCAATGGGGGGTCAGATACGCAGTATTTT.

This chain links TRBV19 with TRBJ1-1; weak D call: TRBD1 (5 bases). CDR1 and CDR2 (germline): LNHDA, SQIVND (reference sequence). This CDR3 region has 15 residues. The V end was cut by 5 bases, the J end by 1 base, with 14 bases between. The CDR3 DNA reads TGTGCCAGTAGTTTCCAGTCCGGGGGGAACACTGAAGCTTTCTTT. It yields the protein CASSFQSGGNTEAFF.

V gene TRBV7-9 combines with J gene TRBJ1-2; D might be TRBD1 (6 bases). This CDR3 contains 15 residues. CDR1 SEHNR and CDR2 FQNEAQ come from the germline V gene (reference sequence). V was cut by 5 bases and J by 10 bases, with 23 bases left in between. The CDR3 nucleotides read TGTGCCAGCAGCCGGACAGACCGGCCAATATATAACTACACCTTC. Amino acid sequence: CASSRTDRPIYNYTF.

This rearrangement joins TRBV27 to TRBJ1-2; TRBD1 matches 8 bases. The J segment lost 1 base and the V segment lost 6 bases, leaving 4 bases of the junction unmatched. The CDR3 is 14 residues long. Germline V gives CDR1 MNHEY, CDR2 SMNVEV (reference sequence). The CDR3 DNA sequence: TGTGCCAGCAGCCAAGGACAGGGTAACTATGGCTACACCTTC. It is translated as CASSQGQGNYGYTF.

There are a few counts of this clone. The chain uses TRBV29-1 and TRBJ1-4; 7 bases map to TRBD1. Germline V gene lookup returns CDR1 SQVTM and CDR2 ANQGSEA. There are 18 residues in the CDR3. After removal of 6 bases from V and 1 base from J, the junction contained 17 bases not matched to a gene. In nucleotides, the CDR3 is TGCAGCGTCGCCAGACAGGGTAGGGATTACGGAACTAATGAAAAACTGTTTTTT. This translates into CSVARQGRDYGTNEKLFF.